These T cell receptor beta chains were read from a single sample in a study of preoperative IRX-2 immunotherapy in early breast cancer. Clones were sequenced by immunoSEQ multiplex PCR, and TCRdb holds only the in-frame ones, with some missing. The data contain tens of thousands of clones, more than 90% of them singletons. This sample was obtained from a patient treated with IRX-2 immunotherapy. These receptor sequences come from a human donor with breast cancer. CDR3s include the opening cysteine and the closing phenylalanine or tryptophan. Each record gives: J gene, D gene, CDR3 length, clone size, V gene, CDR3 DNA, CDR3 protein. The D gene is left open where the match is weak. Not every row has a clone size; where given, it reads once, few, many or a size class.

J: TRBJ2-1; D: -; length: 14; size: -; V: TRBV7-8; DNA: TGTGCCAGCAGCCCTCGGACAGATTTCAATGAGCAGTTCTTC; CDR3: CASSPRTDFNEQFF
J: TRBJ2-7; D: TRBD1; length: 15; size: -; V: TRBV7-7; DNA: TGTGCTAGCAGCTTAAGGCAGGGGGCCCCCTACGAGCAGTACTTC; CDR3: CASSLRQGAPYEQYF
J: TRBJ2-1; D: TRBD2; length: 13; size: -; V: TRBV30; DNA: TGTGCCTGGAGCGGCGGGAGAGTCGATGAGCAGTTCTTC; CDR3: CAWSGGRVDEQFF
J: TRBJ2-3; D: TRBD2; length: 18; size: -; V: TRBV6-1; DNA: TGTGCCAGCAGTGTATTACCGGGGACTAGCGGGAGGTCAGATACGCAGTATTTT; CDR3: CASSVLPGTSGRSDTQYF
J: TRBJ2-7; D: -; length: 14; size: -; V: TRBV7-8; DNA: TGTGCCAGCAGCTTGGGACCGACCGTATACGAGCAGTACTTC; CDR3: CASSLGPTVYEQYF
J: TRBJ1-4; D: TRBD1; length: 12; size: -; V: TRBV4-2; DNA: TGTGCCAGCAGCCAAGATCCGGGGACAGAATTTTTT; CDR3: CASSQDPGTEFF
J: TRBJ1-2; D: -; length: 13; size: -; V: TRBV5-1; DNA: TGCGCCAGCAGGCAGCCCAGGAGCTATGGCTACACCTTC; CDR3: CASRQPRSYGYTF
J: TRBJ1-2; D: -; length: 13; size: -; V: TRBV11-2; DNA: TGTGCCAGCAGCCTACCATTCGGCTATGGCTACACCTTC; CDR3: CASSLPFGYGYTF
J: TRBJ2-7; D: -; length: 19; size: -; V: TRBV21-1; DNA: TGTGCCAGCAGCAAAGCTCAGGCAGGGCCGGAGCGGGAGATCTACGAGCAGTACTTC; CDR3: CASSKAQAGPEREIYEQYF
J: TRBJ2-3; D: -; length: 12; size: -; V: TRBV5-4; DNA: TGTGCCAGCAGCTCGACGGCAGATACGCAGTATTTT; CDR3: CASSSTADTQYF
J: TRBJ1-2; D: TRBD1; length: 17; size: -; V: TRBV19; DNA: TGTGCCAGTAGTCCCTGGGGGCGGACAGGGATTCTCTATGGCTACACCTTC; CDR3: CASSPWGRTGILYGYTF
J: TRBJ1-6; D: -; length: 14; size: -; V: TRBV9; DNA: TGTGCCAGCAGCGTTAGGGCAGGGAATTCACCCCTCCACTTT; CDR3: CASSVRAGNSPLHF
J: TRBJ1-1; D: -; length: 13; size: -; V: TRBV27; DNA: TGTGCCAGCAGTCCCCGCAGGGTGGGTGGAGCTTTCTTT; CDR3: CASSPRRVGGAFF
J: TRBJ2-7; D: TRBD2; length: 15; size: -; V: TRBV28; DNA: TGTGCCAGCAGTTTTGGGTCTAGCGGGTCTCCCGAGCAGTACTTC; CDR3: CASSFGSSGSPEQYF
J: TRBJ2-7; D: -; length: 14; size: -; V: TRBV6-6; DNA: TGTGCCAGCAGTTACCGTCAGGCCATCTACGAGCAGTACTTC; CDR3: CASSYRQAIYEQYF
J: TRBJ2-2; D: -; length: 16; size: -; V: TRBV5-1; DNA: TGCGCCAGCAGCTTGGTGGGGCAGGGGAACACCGGGGAGCTGTTTTTT; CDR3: CASSLVGQGNTGELFF
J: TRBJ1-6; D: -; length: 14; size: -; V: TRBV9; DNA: TGTGCCAGCAGCGTAGATGGCCATAATTCACCCCTCCACTTT; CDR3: CASSVDGHNSPLHF
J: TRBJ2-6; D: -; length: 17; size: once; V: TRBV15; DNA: TGTGCCACCAGCAGAGATAGAAAACACTCTGGGGCCAACGTCCTGACTTTC; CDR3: CATSRDRKHSGANVLTF
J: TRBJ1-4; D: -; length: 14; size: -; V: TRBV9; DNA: TGTGCCAGCAGTTACGACAGCACTCCTGAAAAACTGTTTTTT; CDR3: CASSYDSTPEKLFF
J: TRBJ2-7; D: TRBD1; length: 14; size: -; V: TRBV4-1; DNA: TGCGCCAGCAGCCATGCCGGGACAGGGAAGGAGCAGTACTTC; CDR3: CASSHAGTGKEQYF
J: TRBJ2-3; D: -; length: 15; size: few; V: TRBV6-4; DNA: TGTGCCAGCAGTGACTCGAGGGGGGGCACAGATACGCAGTATTTT; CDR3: CASSDSRGGTDTQYF
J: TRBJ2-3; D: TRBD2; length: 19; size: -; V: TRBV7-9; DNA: TGTGCCAGCAGCTTGCCGTCGCCTAGCGGGGGGTTTCTCACAGATACGCAGTATTTT; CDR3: CASSLPSPSGGFLTDTQYF
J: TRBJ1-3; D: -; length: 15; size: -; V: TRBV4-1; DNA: TGCGCCAGCAGCCAATCTCGGGGGAGTGGAAACACCATATATTTT; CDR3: CASSQSRGSGNTIYF
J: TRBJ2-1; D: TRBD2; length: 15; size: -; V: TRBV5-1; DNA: TGCGCCAGCAGCTTGGTTGGGACTAGCTCCAATGAGCAGTTCTTC; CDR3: CASSLVGTSSNEQFF
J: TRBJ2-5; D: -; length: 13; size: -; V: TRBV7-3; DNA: TGTGCCAGCAGCTTGGGGGGCCGGGAGACCCAGTACTTC; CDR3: CASSLGGRETQYF
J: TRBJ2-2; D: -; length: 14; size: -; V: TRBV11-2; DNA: TGTGCCAGCAGCTTAAGCCCTAACACCGGGGAGCTGTTTTTT; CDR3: CASSLSPNTGELFF
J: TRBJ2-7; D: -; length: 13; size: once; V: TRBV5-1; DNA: TGCGCCAGCAGAGTACAGGAGGGCTACGAGCAGTACTTC; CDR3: CASRVQEGYEQYF
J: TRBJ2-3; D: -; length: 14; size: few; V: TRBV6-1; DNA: TGTGCCAGCAGTGTAGGGTCTAGCACAGATACGCAGTATTTT; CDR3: CASSVGSSTDTQYF
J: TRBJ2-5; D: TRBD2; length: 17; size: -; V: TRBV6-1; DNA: TGTGCCAGCAGTGAAATAGCGGGAGGGCCCTCTCGGGAGACCCAGTACTTC; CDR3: CASSEIAGGPSRETQYF
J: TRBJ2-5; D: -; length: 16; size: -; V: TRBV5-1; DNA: TGCGCCAGCAGCTTGACTTCAGGGTTTGGGGGAGAGACCCAGTACTTC; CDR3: CASSLTSGFGGETQYF
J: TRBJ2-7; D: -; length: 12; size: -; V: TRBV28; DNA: TGTGCCAGCAGTTTATATCCCTACGAGCAGTACTTC; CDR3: CASSLYPYEQYF
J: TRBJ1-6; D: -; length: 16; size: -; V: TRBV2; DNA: TGTGCCAGCAGTGAAACCGCAGGAGTGGCCAATTCACCCCTCCACTTT; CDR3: CASSETAGVANSPLHF
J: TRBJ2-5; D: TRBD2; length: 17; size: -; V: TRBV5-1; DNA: TGCGCCAGCAGCTCTTCCGGGACTAGCGGGTTCAAAGAGACCCAGTACTTC; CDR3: CASSSSGTSGFKETQYF
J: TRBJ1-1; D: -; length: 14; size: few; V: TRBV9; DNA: TGTGCCAGCAGCGCGACAGGATGGAACACTGAAGCTTTCTTT; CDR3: CASSATGWNTEAFF
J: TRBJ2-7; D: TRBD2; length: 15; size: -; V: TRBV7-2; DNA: TGTGCCAGCAGCTTTGATGGCGGGAGCTCCTACGAGCAGTACTTC; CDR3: CASSFDGGSSYEQYF
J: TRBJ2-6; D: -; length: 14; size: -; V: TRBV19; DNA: TGTGCCAGTAGTATAACCTCTGGGGCCAACGTCCTGACTTTC; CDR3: CASSITSGANVLTF
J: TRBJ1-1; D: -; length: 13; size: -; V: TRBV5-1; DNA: TGCGCCAGCAGCGGGACGAGGAACACTGAAGCTTTCTTT; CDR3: CASSGTRNTEAFF
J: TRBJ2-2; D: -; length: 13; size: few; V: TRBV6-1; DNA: TGTGCCAGCAGGAAGCCCAACACCGGGGAGCTGTTTTTT; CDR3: CASRKPNTGELFF
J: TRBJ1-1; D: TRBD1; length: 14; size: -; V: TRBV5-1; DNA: TGCGCCAGCAGCTGGACAGGTGGCGGCACTGAAGCTTTCTTT; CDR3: CASSWTGGGTEAFF
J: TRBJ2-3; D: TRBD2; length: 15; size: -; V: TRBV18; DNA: TGTGCCAGCTCATCTAGCGGGGGGTTTCTAGATACGCAGTATTTT; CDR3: CASSSSGGFLDTQYF
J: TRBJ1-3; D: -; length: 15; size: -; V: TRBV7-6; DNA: TGTGCCAGCAGCTTGCGAGGGGCGGCTGGAAACACCATATATTTT; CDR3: CASSLRGAAGNTIYF
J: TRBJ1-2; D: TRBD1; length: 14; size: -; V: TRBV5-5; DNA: TGTGCCAGCAGCTTGGGGTTGACAGGGGGGGCCGAGGACTTC; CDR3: CASSLGLTGGAEDF
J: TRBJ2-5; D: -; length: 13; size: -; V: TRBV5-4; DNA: TGTGCCAGCAGCTTGCAGAGAGAAGAGACCCAGTACTTC; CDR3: CASSLQREETQYF
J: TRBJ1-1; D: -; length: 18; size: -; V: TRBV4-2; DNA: TGTGCCAGCAGCCAAGATCTTTTCCGGGCAGGGTGGACCACTGAAGCTTTCTTT; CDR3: CASSQDLFRAGWTTEAFF
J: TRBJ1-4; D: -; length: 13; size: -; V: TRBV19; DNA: TGTGCCCTTTCCGATGGGACTAATGAAAAACTGTTTTTT; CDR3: CALSDGTNEKLFF
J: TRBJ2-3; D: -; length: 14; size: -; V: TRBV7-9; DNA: TGTGCCAGCAGCTTAGAGGGGATGGGAGATACGCAGTATTTT; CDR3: CASSLEGMGDTQYF
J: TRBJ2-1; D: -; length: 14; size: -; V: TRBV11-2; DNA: TGTGCCAGCAGCTTATCTCTGGCCGAGAAGGAGCAGTTCTTC; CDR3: CASSLSLAEKEQFF
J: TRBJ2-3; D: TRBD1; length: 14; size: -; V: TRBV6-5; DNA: TGTGCCAGCAGACAGGGGGCTCGGACAGATACGCAGTATTTT; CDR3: CASRQGARTDTQYF
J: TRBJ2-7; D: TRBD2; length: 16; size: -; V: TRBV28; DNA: TGTGCCAGCAGTTCCCCCCGGGGCGGGAGATCGTCCGAGCAGTACTTC; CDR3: CASSSPRGGRSSEQYF
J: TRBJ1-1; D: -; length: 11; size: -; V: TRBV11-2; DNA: TGTGCCAGCAGCTTGTACACTGAAGCTTTCTTT; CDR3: CASSLYTEAFF
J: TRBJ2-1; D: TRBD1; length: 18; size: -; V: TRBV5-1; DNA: TGCGCCAGCAGCTCGTTTCCTCGACAGGGGCGCTCCTACAATGAGCAGTTCTTC; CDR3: CASSSFPRQGRSYNEQFF
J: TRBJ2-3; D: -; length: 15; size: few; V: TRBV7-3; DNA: TGTGCCAGCAGCTTAACGGGACTGGACACAGATACGCAGTATTTT; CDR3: CASSLTGLDTDTQYF
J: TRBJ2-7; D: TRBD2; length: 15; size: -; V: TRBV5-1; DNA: TGCGCCAGCAGCGCCGGGACTAGCGCGGACTACGAGCAGTACTTC; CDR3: CASSAGTSADYEQYF
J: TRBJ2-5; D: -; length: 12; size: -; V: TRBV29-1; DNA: TGCAGCGGTGAAGAGGCGGGAGAGACCCAGTACTTC; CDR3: CSGEEAGETQYF
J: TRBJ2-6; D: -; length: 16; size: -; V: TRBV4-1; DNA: TGCGCCAGCAGCTCTCCCCAACACTCTGGGGCCAACGTCCTGACTTTC; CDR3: CASSSPQHSGANVLTF
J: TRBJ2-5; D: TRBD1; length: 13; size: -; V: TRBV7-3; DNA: TGTGCCAGCAGCCAAACAGGGGACGGGACCCAGTACTTC; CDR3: CASSQTGDGTQYF
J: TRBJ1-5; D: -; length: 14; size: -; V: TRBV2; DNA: TGTGCCAGCACTGGTGGGGCAGGGAATCAGCCCCAGCATTTT; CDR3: CASTGGAGNQPQHF
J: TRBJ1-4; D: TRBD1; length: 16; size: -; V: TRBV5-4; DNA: TGTGCCAGCAGCTTGGGACAGGGTGCAACTAATGAAAAACTGTTTTTT; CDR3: CASSLGQGATNEKLFF
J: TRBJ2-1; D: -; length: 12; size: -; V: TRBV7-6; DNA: TGTGCCAGCAGCTCCGGTGGCAATGAGCAGTTCTTC; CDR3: CASSSGGNEQFF